These 18 T cell receptor beta chains originate from one sample sequenced in a study of blood T cells in healthy people across ages. For the second PCR, which ran for 7 to 11 cycles, a sample-barcoded 5' primer and a J-beta primer mix were used. Each CDR3 protein is one row after TCRdb ran MiXCR on the 5' RACE reads. The sample has around 990,000 distinct CDR3 sequences, roughly a quarter seen once; the top ten hold around 0.75%. The sample was also linked to a second study, of T cells of mothers and their children.

Sequencing was done on a sample of blood. The receptors were sampled from a girl aged 2 to 10 in good health.

This chain links TRBV29-1 with TRBJ2-4; 7 bases are a match to TRBD2. The germline gives CDR1 SQVTM, CDR2 ANQGSEA. Trimming removed 4 bases from V and 1 base from J; junction bases left unmatched: 7. The CDR3 contains 15 residues. CDR3 nucleotide sequence: TGCAGCGTTGTGGCCGGGACTATCGCCAAAAACATTCAGTACTTC. This encodes CSVVAGTIAKNIQYF. The full variable domain, its missing parts supplied by reference TRBV29-1 and TRBJ2-4, is SAVISQKPSRDICQRGTSLTIQCQVDSQVTMMFWYRQQPGQSLTLIATANQGSEATYESGFVIDKFPISRPNLTFSTLTVSNMSPEDSSIYLCSVVAGTIAKNIQYFGAGTRLSVL.

There are many counts of this clonotype. The V gene is TRBV29-1, the J gene TRBJ2-7; D unresolved. Between the trimmed V and J ends, which lost 3 bases and 6 bases, there was a span of 6 bases. Germline assignment: CDR1 SQVTM and CDR2 ANQGSEA. The CDR3 spans 10 residues. The CDR3 DNA follows: TGCAGCGTTGAGGTCGGCGAGCAGTACTTC. Residues: CSVEVGEQYF.

The chain joins TRBV28 to TRBJ1-5; tentative D call: TRBD1 (6 bases). Looked up from germline, CDR1 is MDHEN and CDR2 is SYDVKM. V shed 3 bases and J shed 6 bases, with 9 bases lying between them. This CDR3 spans 13 amino acids. CDR3 bases: TGTGCCAGCAGTTTTCCCAGGGGTCAGCCCCAGCATTTT. This gives the protein CASSFPRGQPQHF.

This clonotype was detected many times. The rearrangement links TRBV20-1 to TRBJ2-4; tentative D call: TRBD2 (6 bases). The germline V gene has CDR1 DFQATT and CDR2 SNEGSKA (reference sequence). This CDR3 has 12 residues. V shed 6 bases and J shed 3 bases, with 9 bases lying between them. The CDR3 region is CSASGGKNIQYF. The CDR3, as DNA: TGCAGTGCCTCCGGGGGCAAAAACATTCAGTACTTC.

The genes are TRBV7-9 and TRBJ2-2, with 9 bases aligning to TRBD1. V lost 6 bases and J lost 4; bases outside the gene matches: 12. Germline V CDR1 and CDR2: SEHNR, FQNEAQ (reference sequence). The CDR3 covers 17 residues. CDR3 nucleotide sequence: TGTGCCAGCAGATTTATACTGTCGACAGGGGGCACCGGGGAGCTGTTTTTT. The encoded protein is CASRFILSTGGTGELFF.

This sequence joins TRBV7-9 and TRBJ2-2; 9 bases agree with TRBD1. The CDR3 length is 15 residues. Germline assignment: CDR1 SEHNR and CDR2 FQNEAQ (reference sequence). V was clipped by 3 bases and J by 6 bases; unmatched bases: 5. CDR3 sequence reads: CASSFPGTGSGELFF. CDR3 DNA sequence: TGTGCCAGCAGCTTCCCTGGGACAGGGTCCGGGGAGCTGTTTTTT.

V usage is TRBV29-1 and J usage is TRBJ1-2, with a possible D match to TRBD1 (5 bases). Between the trimmed V and J ends, which lost 0 bases and 4 bases, there was a span of 9 bases. The CDR3 has 13 residues. Germline V gives CDR1 SQVTM, CDR2 ANQGSEA. CDR3 in amino acids: CSVEDRQGYGYTF. The CDR3 DNA reads TGCAGCGTTGAAGATAGGCAGGGCTATGGCTACACCTTC. The full variable domain, rest sourced from reference TRBV29-1 and TRBJ1-2, is SAVISQKPSRDICQRGTSLTIQCQVDSQVTMMFWYRQQPGQSLTLIATANQGSEATYESGFVIDKFPISRPNLTFSTLTVSNMSPEDSSIYLCSVEDRQGYGYTFGSGTRLTVV.

The V call is TRBV7-2, the J call TRBJ1-2; a possible D gene is TRBD1 (5 bases). The CDR3 has 13 residues. Germline V gene data show CDR1 as SGHTA and CDR2 as FQGNSA. Trimming stripped 4 bases from V and 6 bases from J, with 12 bases between. DNA of the CDR3: TGTGCCAGCAGCTCCGGGACTGGGGATGGCTACACCTTC. This sequence encodes CASSSGTGDGYTF.

The rearrangement uses TRBV25-1 and TRBJ2-5; 7 bases are a match to TRBD2. The J call may be incorrect, as the DNA end agrees better with TRBJ2-7. This CDR3 has 15 amino acids. Germline-derived CDR1 and CDR2 are MGHDK and SYGVNS. The CDR3 DNA follows: TGTGCCAGCAGTGAATATATTCAGGGAGGGCGCGAGCAGTACTTC. Translation: CASSEYIQGGREQYF.

The V and J genes are TRBV6-5 and TRBJ2-1; TRBD2 aligns across 8 bases. The germline V gene has CDR1 MNHEY and CDR2 SVGAGI. The CDR3 has 12 residues. V was clipped by 4 bases and J by 9 bases; unmatched bases: 2. Here the CDR3 DNA reads TGTGCCAGCAGTTCAGCGGGAGTTGAGCAGTTCTTC. Encoded protein: CASSSAGVEQFF.

A word on this clonotype: Compared with germline, one end of the junction differs, possibly owing to a read error. V gene TRBV14 combines with J gene TRBJ1-1; D gene uncertain. The CDR3 has 15 amino acids. The germline V gene has CDR1 SGHDN and CDR2 FVKESK. CDR3 sequence (DNA): TGTGCCAGCAGCCCCCGGCTCGCCGGGAACACCGAAGCTTTCTTT. This sequence encodes CASSPRLAGNTEAFF.

The genes are TRBV27 and TRBJ2-6; D is possibly TRBD2 (5 bases). Germline CDR1 and CDR2: MNHEY and SMNVEV (reference sequence). This CDR3 contains 21 residues. The V and J ends lost 0 bases and 1 base respectively, with 22 bases between them. The CDR3 sequence: CASSLSPLGVLYQSGANVLTF. The CDR3, as DNA: TGTGCCAGCAGTTTATCGCCCCTCGGGGTCCTCTATCAATCTGGGGCCAACGTCCTGACTTTC.

This clonotype was seen ten or more times. CDR3 sequence reads: CASSLGREQYF. The CDR3 coding sequence is TGTGCCAGCAGCTTAGGCAGGGAGCAGTACTTC. The rearrangement uses TRBV28 and TRBJ2-7; D is uncertain. There are 11 residues in the CDR3. Germline V CDR1 and CDR2: MDHEN, SYDVKM. V was cut by 6 bases and J by 7 bases, with 10 bases left in between.

This sequence joins TRBV12-3 or TRBV12-4 and TRBJ2-1; perhaps TRBD2 as D (5 bases). Trimming took 6 bases from V and 6 from J, leaving 12 bases between them. The CDR3 sequence is 13 residues long. The CDR3, as DNA: TGTGCCAGCAGCCCTGCCGGGGTCAATGAGCAGTTCTTC. This codes for CASSPAGVNEQFF.

The chain employs TRBV15 and TRBJ2-1; D tentatively reads TRBD1 or TRBD2 (5 bases each). The CDR3 is made up of 14 amino acids. The V end was cut by 4 bases, the J end by 8 bases, with 15 bases between. Germline values: CDR1 LNHNV, CDR2 YYDKDF (reference sequence). The chain's CDR3 is CATSTGTRWYEQFF. CDR3 nucleotides: TGTGCCACCAGCACAGGGACGCGGTGGTATGAGCAGTTCTTC.

The J gene is TRBJ1-2, the V gene TRBV20-1, with TRBD1 identical over 11 bases. The CDR3 sequence is 13 residues long. Trimming removed 5 bases from V and 4 bases from J; junction bases left unmatched: 3. Germline CDR1 DFQATT, CDR2 SNEGSKA (reference sequence). The CDR3 DNA reads as TGCAGTGCTTCTGGGACAGGGGGCTATGGCTACACCTTC. Amino acids: CSASGTGGYGYTF.

The sample holds a few counts of this clonotype. The chain uses TRBV6-6 and TRBJ2-7; no clear D gene. Per the germline V gene, CDR1 is MNHNY and CDR2 is SVGAGI (reference sequence). This CDR3 has 11 amino acids. V lost 8 bases, J lost 2 bases, and 7 bases lay in between. The CDR3 protein is CASPGAYEQYF. CDR3 nucleotide sequence: TGTGCCAGCCCCGGTGCCTACGAGCAGTACTTC.

The J gene is TRBJ2-5, the V gene TRBV5-1; D is perhaps TRBD2 (6 bases). Germline CDR1 reads SGHRS; CDR2 reads YFSETQ. The length of the CDR3 is 14 residues. Trimming shortened V by 6 bases and J by 5 bases, and 17 bases separated the two germline ends. The CDR3 DNA is TGCGCCAGCACAACTCCGGACTATTGGGAGACCCAGTACTTC. It is translated as CASTTPDYWETQYF. Complete variable domain (other parts from reference TRBV5-1 and TRBJ2-5): KAGVTQTPRYLIKTRGQQVTLSCSPISGHRSVSWYQQTPGQGLQFLFEYFSETQRNKGNFPGRFSGRQFSNSRSEMNVSTLELGDSALYLCASTTPDYWETQYFGPGTRLLVL.